This T cell receptor (beta chain) was identified during a study of post-analysis software for immune sequencing data. Findings and caveats of the study: In multiple sclerosis, normalized Chao1 diversity was significantly below that of controls.

The CDR3 is 13 amino acids. Every TCR beta cDNA library bore unique molecular identifiers. TCRdb re-derived calls from the PCR reads in MiXCR, one entry per CDR3 protein. The sample includes around 160,000 distinct CDR3 sequences, under 40% seen only once; the top ten take over 25%. To note about this clonotype: Its specificity is not known.

This specimen was blood, taken after autologous hematopoietic stem cell transplantation. The TCR originated in a girl aged 10-17 years with multiple sclerosis. J is TRBJ2-5 and V is TRBV12-3 or TRBV12-4, with D perhaps being TRBD1 or TRBD2 (6 bases each). With the DNA end fitting TRBJ2-7 better, the J assignment may be wrong. The CDR3 nucleotides read TGTGCCAGCAGTTTCCGGGGGCGCGGCGAGCAGTACTTC. Translation gives CASSFRGRGEQYF.